Reported below is one T cell receptor beta chain. Germline lookup yields CDR1 SGHRS and CDR2 YFSETQ. This CDR3 spans 14 amino acids. V lost 0 bases to trimming and J lost 3 bases, with 7 bases between them. Time point meaning: after neoadjuvant nivolumab, at surgical resection. This record belongs to a study of neoadjuvant anti-PD-1 for oral cavity cancer. Measured with immunoSEQ multiplex PCR; TCRdb has only the in-frame clones, and not every one. Among 35,000 to 50,000 clones listed, around 79% were seen once. Material: PBMCs, obtained after nivolumab (anti-PD-1) treatment. The clonotype was recovered from a person aged 35-80 years with oral cavity squamous cell carcinoma. This chain joins TRBV5-1 and TRBJ1-3; D call uncertain. The CDR3 nucleotides are TGCGCCAGCAGCTTGGCCGAGGGTGGAAACACCATATATTTT. It encodes CASSLAEGGNTIYF. Drawing the rest from reference TRBV5-1 and TRBJ1-3, the complete variable domain is KAGVTQTPRYLIKTRGQQVTLSCSPISGHRSVSWYQQTPGQGLQFLFEYFSETQRNKGNFPGRFSGRQFSNSRSEMNVSTLELGDSALYLCASSLAEGGNTIYFGEGSWLTVV.